Listed here are 25 T cell receptor beta chains from one sample, sequenced in a study of cytomegalovirus exposure and HLA in healthy donors (dated by TCRdb to 2015 to 2018). Preparation of the library involved the immunoSEQ multiplex PCR assay. For the multiplex PCR, a mixture combining 60 forward primers for TCR Vbeta segments and 13 reverse primers for TCR Jbeta segments was used. TCRdb took this table from immuneACCESS and kept in-frame rearrangements with V and J called. Such tables lack part of the clones; where checked against another copy, unresolved V genes explain under half of the gap, and the rest is unexplained. The sample table shows approximately 220,000 clones, and more than 65% are seen once. The ten largest account for 0.63% of the sample. Sequences were obtained from PBMCs. Every receptor here comes from a man between 18 and 35 years old in good health and CMV-seronegative.

This sequence joins TRBV6-5 and TRBJ1-2; D is unclear. The CDR3 loop spans 14 amino acids. Germline assignment: CDR1 MNHEY and CDR2 SVGAGI. Between the trimmed V and J ends, which lost 0 bases and 1 base, there was a span of 6 bases. Written as DNA, the CDR3 is TGTGCCAGCAGTTACTCGCAGATTAACTATGGCTACACCTTC. The encoded protein is CASSYSQINYGYTF.

This chain uses TRBV5-1 with TRBJ2-7; D ambiguous. In germline, CDR1 is SGHRS, CDR2 YFSETQ. The CDR3 contains 12 residues. The V end was cut by 0 bases, the J end by 7 bases, with 8 bases between. For the CDR3, the DNA is TGCGCCAGCAGCTTGGTTTTCGGGGAGCAGTACTTC. Protein: CASSLVFGEQYF.

The V call is TRBV2, the J call TRBJ1-2; TRBD1 is a possible D gene (6 bases). The CDR3 consists of 13 residues. CDR1 SNHLY and CDR2 FYNNEI come from the germline V gene. V gave up 5 bases and J gave up 1 base, with 8 bases separating them. The CDR3 region is CASSPDSNYGYTF. The CDR3 nucleotides read TGTGCCAGCAGTCCGGACAGTAACTATGGCTACACCTTC.

There are a few counts of this clone. CDR3 amino acids: CASSPGLANEQFF. CDR3 coding DNA: TGTGCCAGCAGTCCCGGACTAGCCAATGAGCAGTTCTTC. V usage is TRBV11-3 and J usage is TRBJ2-1; 8 nucleotides align to TRBD2. Germline values: CDR1 SGHNT, CDR2 YENEEA. Trimming took 6 bases from V and 6 from J; bases not matched to a gene: 4. This CDR3 is built from 13 residues.

CDR3: CASSLAPGGSDTQYF. CDR3 DNA sequence: TGTGCCAGCAGCTTGGCCCCGGGAGGGAGCGATACGCAGTATTTT. This chain connects TRBV5-4 to TRBJ2-3; TRBD2 aligns across 8 bases. V lost 0 bases and J lost 6; bases outside the gene matches: 6. CDR1 and CDR2 (germline): SGHNT, YYREEE (reference sequence). This CDR3 comprises 15 residues.

This chain connects TRBV18 to TRBJ1-5, with D unclear. Germline lookup yields CDR1 KGHSH and CDR2 LQKENI. Trimming took 3 bases from V and 3 from J, leaving 9 bases between them. The CDR3 is 14 amino acids. In nucleotides, the CDR3 is TGTGCCAGCTCACCGGCGGGAAACAATCAGCCCCAGCATTTT. Protein: CASSPAGNNQPQHF.

The chain is built from TRBV7-9 and TRBJ2-7; a weak D match, TRBD1 (6 bases). CDR3 size: 16 residues. Germline CDR1 reads SEHNR; CDR2 reads FQNEAQ (reference sequence). Deletions cut 4 bases from V and 4 bases from J, with 20 bases between. Written as DNA, the CDR3 is TGTGCCAGCAGCTCGAGGTTCGGGACAAAGTGGTACGAGCAGTACTTC. This sequence encodes CASSSRFGTKWYEQYF.

V is TRBV30 and J is TRBJ2-5; 11 bases agree with TRBD2. The DNA end is a closer match to TRBJ2-7, so the J assignment may be wrong. This CDR3 has 17 amino acids. The germline V gene encodes CDR1 GTSNPN and CDR2 SVGIG (reference sequence). Here the CDR3 reads CAWSRGVRKLAGDEQYF. The CDR3 nucleotides read TGTGCCTGGAGTCGGGGCGTCAGGAAACTAGCGGGAGACGAGCAGTACTTC.

The rearrangement joins TRBV2 to TRBJ1-2; D is perhaps TRBD1 (5 bases). Trimming cost V 10 bases and J 1 base, with 13 bases left between them. The CDR3 totals 13 residues. Looked up from germline, CDR1 is SNHLY and CDR2 is FYNNEI. CDR3 amino acids: CANPGQGNYGYTF. Here the CDR3 DNA reads TGTGCCAACCCCGGGCAGGGTAACTATGGCTACACCTTC.

The chain links TRBV5-1 to TRBJ1-2, with TRBD1 matching 7 bases. The CDR3 totals 14 residues. Germline CDR1 reads SGHRS; CDR2 reads YFSETQ. V shed 0 bases, J shed 5 bases, and the junction held 4 bases outside the gene matches. CDR3 sequence: CASSLGDREYGYTF. CDR3 in DNA: TGCGCCAGCAGCTTGGGAGACAGGGAATATGGCTACACCTTC.

The J gene is TRBJ2-1, the V gene TRBV27; perhaps TRBD1 as D (6 bases). Germline CDR1 MNHEY, CDR2 SMNVEV (reference sequence). The CDR3 contains 14 residues. V was trimmed by 2 bases and J by 7 bases, leaving 12 bases between them. CDR3 region: CASSLRDIGNEQFF. The CDR3 bases are TGTGCCAGCAGTTTAAGGGACATTGGGAATGAGCAGTTCTTC.

The V call is TRBV4-2, the J call TRBJ1-5; D is undetermined. Germline CDR1 LGHNA, CDR2 YNFKEQ. This CDR3 has 15 residues. V lost 0 bases and J 9 bases, leaving 15 bases between the germline ends. For the CDR3, the DNA is TGTGCCAGCAGCCAAGATAGTGGAACAGCCTGGCCCCAGCATTTT. Amino acid sequence: CASSQDSGTAWPQHF.

V gene TRBV4-1 combines with J gene TRBJ2-1; D not certain. This CDR3 is 10 amino acids long. With 5 bases removed from V and 9 bases from J, the gap between germline ends came to 5 bases. Looked up from germline, CDR1 is MGHRA and CDR2 is YSYEKL. CDR3 loop: CASSGREQFF. CDR3 DNA sequence: TGCGCCAGCAGCGGCCGTGAGCAGTTCTTC.

The V gene is TRBV15, the J gene TRBJ1-4, with TRBD1 matching over 7 bases. The CDR3 is 12 residues long. The junction had 5 bases not matched to a gene; V was cut back by 6 bases and J by 10 bases. Germline-derived CDR1 and CDR2 are LNHNV and YYDKDF (reference sequence). The CDR3 here is CATRDRSVKLFF. The CDR3 DNA reads as TGTGCCACCAGGGACAGGTCGGTAAAACTGTTTTTT.

This chain uses TRBV9 with TRBJ2-1, with 10 bases aligning to TRBD1. Germline values: CDR1 SGDLS, CDR2 YYNGEE. The CDR3 contains 17 residues. Trimming took 0 bases from V and 9 from J; bases not matched to a gene: 12. In DNA, the CDR3 is TGTGCCAGCAGCGTAGCTATAGGACAGGGGGTTTTAGGTGAGCAGTTCTTC. Translated: CASSVAIGQGVLGEQFF.

The chain joins TRBV19 to TRBJ1-2; the D gene is possibly TRBD1 (5 bases). Per germline, CDR1 LNHDA and CDR2 SQIVND (reference sequence). V lost 3 bases to trimming and J lost 4 bases, with 12 bases between them. This CDR3 comprises 14 residues. The CDR3 bases are TGTGCCAGTAGTATTGAGGGGAGGACCTATGGCTACACCTTC. Translation: CASSIEGRTYGYTF.

This clone was observed once. The chain uses TRBV30 and TRBJ1-3, with 7 nucleotides matching TRBD1. The CDR3 contains 14 residues. Trimming at V came to 6 bases and at J to 0 bases, leaving 5 bases not matched to a gene. Germline CDR1 is GTSNPN and CDR2 is SVGIG (reference sequence). DNA for the CDR3: TGTGCCTGTTCCAGGGACAGCTCTGGAAACACCATATATTTT. Its protein product is CACSRDSSGNTIYF. Together with reference TRBV30 and TRBJ1-3, the CDR3 gives the full variable domain: SQTIHQWPATLVQPVGSPLSLECTVEGTSNPNLYWYRQAAGRGLQLLFYSVGIGQISSEVPQNLSASRPQDRQFILSSKKLLLSDSGFYLCACSRDSSGNTIYFGEGSWLTVV.

The rearrangement links TRBV5-1 to TRBJ2-2, with a tentative D call TRBD1 (5 bases). Germline-derived CDR1 and CDR2 are SGHRS and YFSETQ. The CDR3 spans 16 residues. V was pared by 0 bases and J by 2 bases, with 11 bases between. Written as DNA, the CDR3 is TGCGCCAGCAGCTTGGCCTTGACAGAAAACACCGGGGAGCTGTTTTTT. Protein sequence: CASSLALTENTGELFF. Drawing the rest from reference TRBV5-1 and TRBJ2-2, the complete variable domain is KAGVTQTPRYLIKTRGQQVTLSCSPISGHRSVSWYQQTPGQGLQFLFEYFSETQRNKGNFPGRFSGRQFSNSRSEMNVSTLELGDSALYLCASSLALTENTGELFFGEGSRLTVL.

The rearrangement uses TRBV5-1 and TRBJ2-3; 9 positions match TRBD2. Germline V CDR1 and CDR2: SGHRS, YFSETQ. V was clipped by 5 bases and J by 4 bases; unmatched bases: 8. The CDR3 covers 15 residues. The CDR3 nucleotides are TGCGCCAGCAGACTAGCGGGTGAATGGGCAGATACGCAGTATTTT. As protein: CASRLAGEWADTQYF.

The genes are TRBV7-8 and TRBJ1-5; no clear D. V lost 4 bases and J lost 2, with 9 bases in between. The germline V gene encodes CDR1 SGHVS and CDR2 FQNEAQ. CDR3 length: 14 amino acids. This CDR3 is CASSSISGNQPQHF. DNA for the CDR3: TGTGCCAGCAGCTCTATTTCGGGCAATCAGCCCCAGCATTTT.

The rearrangement joins TRBV30 to TRBJ2-1; 14 nucleotides align to TRBD2. The germline CDR1 and CDR2 sequences are GTSNPN and SVGIG (reference sequence). The CDR3 consists of 15 residues. The V gene end was trimmed by 1 base and the J gene end by 8 bases; junction bases not matched to a gene: 4. Here the CDR3 reads CAWSGLAGGPDEQFF. Here the CDR3 DNA reads TGTGCCTGGAGTGGACTAGCGGGAGGGCCGGATGAGCAGTTCTTC.

The chain is built from TRBV19 and TRBJ2-1; possible D gene TRBD1, 5 bases. The V and J ends lost 5 bases and 6 bases respectively, with 17 bases between them. In germline, CDR1 is LNHDA, CDR2 SQIVND (reference sequence). This CDR3 is 15 amino acids long. CDR3 nucleotide sequence: TGTGCCAGTAGTGCCACCACAGGTTTGCGCAATGAGCAGTTCTTC. This codes for CASSATTGLRNEQFF. Variable domain in full (rest from reference TRBV19 and TRBJ2-1): DGGITQSPKYLFRKEGQNVTLSCEQNLNHDAMYWYRQDPGQGLRLIYYSQIVNDFQKGDIAEGYSVSREKKESFPLTVTSAQKNPTAFYLCASSATTGLRNEQFFGPGTRLTVL.

The rearrangement joins TRBV28 to TRBJ1-1; the D is unclear. CDR1 MDHEN and CDR2 SYDVKM come from the germline V gene. This CDR3 contains 13 residues. V lost 4 bases, J lost 10 bases, and 16 bases lay in between. CDR3 sequence reads: CASSWQTPEGAFF. The CDR3 nucleotides read TGTGCCAGCAGTTGGCAGACACCCGAGGGAGCTTTCTTT.

V usage is TRBV29-1 and J usage is TRBJ1-3, with TRBD1 matching over 7 bases. The CDR3 loop spans 12 amino acids. Germline V CDR1 and CDR2: SQVTM, ANQGSEA. After removal of 7 bases from V and 2 bases from J, the junction contained 2 bases not matched to a gene. The CDR3 here is CSAGQPGNTIYF. The CDR3 region has the DNA TGCAGCGCGGGACAGCCTGGAAACACCATATATTTT.

J is TRBJ1-1 and V is TRBV27, with D perhaps matching TRBD1 (5 bases). Per the germline V gene, CDR1 is MNHEY and CDR2 is SMNVEV (reference sequence). Trimming removed 7 bases at V and 1 base at J, with 16 bases between. CDR3 size: 15 residues. CDR3 in DNA: TGTGCCAGCACCCTAGGAGGGGATGGGAACACTGAAGCTTTCTTT. Translated, it gives CASTLGGDGNTEAFF.